At least ten counts were recorded for the clone carrying this TCR beta chain. Antigen specificity is unknown. The data derive from a study of prognosis after radiotherapy for stage I lung cancer. About the research overall: Patients numbered over 10 men and over five women, aged roughly 53 to 90 with a median of about 72 years.

CDR1 and CDR2 from the germline V gene are SGDLS and YYNGEE. The CDR3 has 17 residues. The ends lost 0 bases at V and 4 bases at J; junction bases unmatched: 9. Notes on the study in general: Frequencies of TRBV and TRBJ gene use reportedly varied by whether patients had metastases.

Two-round multiplex PCR on genomic DNA was the method by which TCR beta CDR3 was amplified. Gene-specific primers for each TRBV and TRBJ gene drove first-round PCR. TCRdb independently ran MiXCR on the multiplex PCR reads; one entry per CDR3 protein. This sample has about 18,000 distinct CDR3 sequences, with around 47% found just once. The TCR comes from a donor aged 50 or older with non-small cell lung cancer. The source material was PBMCs, sampled before or after stereotactic body radiation therapy (not recorded which). The V call is TRBV9, the J call TRBJ1-2; 10 nucleotides align to TRBD1. Written as DNA, the CDR3 is TGTGCCAGCAGCGTAGGGGGACAGGGGATTCACTTCTATGGCTACACCTTC. This encodes CASSVGGQGIHFYGYTF.